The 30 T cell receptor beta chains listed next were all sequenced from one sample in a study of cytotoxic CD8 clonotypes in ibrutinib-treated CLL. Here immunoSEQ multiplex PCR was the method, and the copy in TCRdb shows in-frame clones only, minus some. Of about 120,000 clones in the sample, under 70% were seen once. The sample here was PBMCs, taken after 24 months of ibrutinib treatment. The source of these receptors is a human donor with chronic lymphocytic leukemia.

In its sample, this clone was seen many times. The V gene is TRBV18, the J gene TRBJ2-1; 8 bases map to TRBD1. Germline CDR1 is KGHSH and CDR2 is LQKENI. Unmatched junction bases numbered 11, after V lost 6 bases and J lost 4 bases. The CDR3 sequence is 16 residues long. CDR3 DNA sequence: TGTGCCAGCTCTGGGACAGGCCCCGGATCGTACAATGAGCAGTTCTTC. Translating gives CASSGTGPGSYNEQFF.

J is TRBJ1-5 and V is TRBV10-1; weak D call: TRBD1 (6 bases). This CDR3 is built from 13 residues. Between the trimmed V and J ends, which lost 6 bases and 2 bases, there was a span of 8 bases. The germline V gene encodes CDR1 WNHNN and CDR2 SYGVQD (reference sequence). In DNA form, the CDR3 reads TGCGCCAGCAGCCGACAGGGCAATCAGCCCCAGCATTTT. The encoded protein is CASSRQGNQPQHF.

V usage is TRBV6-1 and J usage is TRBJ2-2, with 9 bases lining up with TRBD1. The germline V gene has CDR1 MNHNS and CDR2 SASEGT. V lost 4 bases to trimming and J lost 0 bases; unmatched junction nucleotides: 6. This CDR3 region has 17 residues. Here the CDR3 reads CASSVGTGSANTGELFF. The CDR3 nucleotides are TGTGCCAGCAGTGTGGGGACAGGGAGCGCGAACACCGGGGAGCTGTTTTTT.

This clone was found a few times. CDR3: CASSIGQGGTGELFF. As DNA, the CDR3 is TGCGCCAGCAGCATCGGACAGGGAGGAACCGGGGAGCTGTTTTTT. This sequence joins TRBV5-1 and TRBJ2-2; 8 bases are shared with TRBD1. After removal of 4 bases from V and 5 bases from J, the junction contained 7 bases not matched to a gene. Germline CDR1 SGHRS, CDR2 YFSETQ. This CDR3 comprises 15 residues.

The CDR3 loop is CASSSGQNTGELFF. The CDR3 DNA is TGTGCCAGCAGCTCGGGACAGAACACCGGGGAGCTGTTTTTT. The V gene is TRBV7-3, the J gene TRBJ2-2; maybe TRBD1 (6 bases). The V end lost 4 bases, the J end lost 1 base, and 7 bases lay between the germline ends. Germline CDR1 and CDR2: SGHTA and FQGTGA. The CDR3 has 14 amino acids.

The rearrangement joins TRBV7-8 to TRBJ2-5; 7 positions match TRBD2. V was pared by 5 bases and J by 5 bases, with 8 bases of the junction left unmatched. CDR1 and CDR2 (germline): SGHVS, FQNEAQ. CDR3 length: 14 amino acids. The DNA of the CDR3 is TGTGCCAGCAGCCAAGTGGGGGGGAGGGAGACCCAGTACTTC. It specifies CASSQVGGRETQYF.

CDR3 residues: CAWTRPSVRPSGNTIYF. CDR3 in DNA: TGTGCCTGGACCCGACCCTCAGTAAGACCCTCTGGAAACACCATATATTTT. The V call is TRBV30, the J call TRBJ1-3, with D unclear. This CDR3 contains 17 residues. Per germline, CDR1 GTSNPN and CDR2 SVGIG (reference sequence). Trimming shortened V by 4 bases and J by 0 bases, and 19 bases separated the two germline ends.

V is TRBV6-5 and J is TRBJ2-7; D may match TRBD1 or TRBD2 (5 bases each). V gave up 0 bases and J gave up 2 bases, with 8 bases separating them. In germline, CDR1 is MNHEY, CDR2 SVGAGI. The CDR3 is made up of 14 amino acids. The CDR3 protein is CASSYSRGTYEQYF. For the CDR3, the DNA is TGTGCCAGCAGTTACTCGAGGGGAACCTACGAGCAGTACTTC.

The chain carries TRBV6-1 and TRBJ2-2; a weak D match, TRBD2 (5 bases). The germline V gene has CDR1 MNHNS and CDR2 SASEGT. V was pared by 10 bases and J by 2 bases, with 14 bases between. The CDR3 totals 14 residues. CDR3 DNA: TGTGCCAACCGCCCGGGAACTAACACCGGGGAGCTGTTTTTT. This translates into CANRPGTNTGELFF.

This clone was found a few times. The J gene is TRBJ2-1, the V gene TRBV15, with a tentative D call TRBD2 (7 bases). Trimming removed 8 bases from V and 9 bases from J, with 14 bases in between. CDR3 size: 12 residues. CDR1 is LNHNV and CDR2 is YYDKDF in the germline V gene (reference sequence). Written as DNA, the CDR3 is TGTGCCACCGGGCGGGGAGGGGGTGAGCAGTTCTTC. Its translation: CATGRGGGEQFF.

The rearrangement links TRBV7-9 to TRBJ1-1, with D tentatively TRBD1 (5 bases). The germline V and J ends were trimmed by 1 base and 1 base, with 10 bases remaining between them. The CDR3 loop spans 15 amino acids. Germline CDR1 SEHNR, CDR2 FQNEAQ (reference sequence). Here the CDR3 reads CASSLEGNPNTEAFF. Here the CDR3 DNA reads TGTGCCAGCAGCTTAGAGGGGAACCCGAACACTGAAGCTTTCTTT.

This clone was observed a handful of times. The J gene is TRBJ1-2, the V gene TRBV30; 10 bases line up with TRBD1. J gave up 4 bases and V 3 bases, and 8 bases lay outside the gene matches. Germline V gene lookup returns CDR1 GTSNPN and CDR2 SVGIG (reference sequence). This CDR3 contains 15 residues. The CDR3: CAWRDRDRGRYGYTF. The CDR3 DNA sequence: TGTGCCTGGAGGGACCGGGACAGGGGACGCTATGGCTACACCTTC.

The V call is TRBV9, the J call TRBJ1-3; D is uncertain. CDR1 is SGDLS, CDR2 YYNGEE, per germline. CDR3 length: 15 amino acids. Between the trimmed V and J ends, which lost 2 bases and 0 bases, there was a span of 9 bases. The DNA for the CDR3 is TGTGCCAGCAGCGTTACGGGCTACTCTGGAAACACCATATATTTT. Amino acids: CASSVTGYSGNTIYF.

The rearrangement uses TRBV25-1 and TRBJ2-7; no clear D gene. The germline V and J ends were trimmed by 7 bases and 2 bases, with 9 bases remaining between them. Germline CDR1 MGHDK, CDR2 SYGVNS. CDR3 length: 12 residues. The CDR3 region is CASIHWTYEQYF. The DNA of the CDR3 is TGTGCCAGCATTCACTGGACCTACGAGCAGTACTTC.

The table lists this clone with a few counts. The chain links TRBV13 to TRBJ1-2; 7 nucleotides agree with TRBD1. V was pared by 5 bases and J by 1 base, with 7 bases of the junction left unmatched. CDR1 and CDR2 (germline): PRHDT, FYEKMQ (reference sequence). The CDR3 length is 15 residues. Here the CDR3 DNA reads TGTGCCAGCAGCATCGACAGGGCCCTTAACTATGGCTACACCTTC. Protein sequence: CASSIDRALNYGYTF.

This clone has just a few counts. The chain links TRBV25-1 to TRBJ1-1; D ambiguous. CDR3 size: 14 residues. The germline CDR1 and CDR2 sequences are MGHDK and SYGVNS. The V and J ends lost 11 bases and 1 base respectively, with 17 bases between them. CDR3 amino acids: CALEEGLGNTEAFF. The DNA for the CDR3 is TGTGCCCTCGAGGAAGGTCTCGGGAACACTGAAGCTTTCTTT. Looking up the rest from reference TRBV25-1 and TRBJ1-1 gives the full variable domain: EADIYQTPRYLVIGTGKKITLECSQTMGHDKMYWYQQDPGMELHLIHYSYGVNSTEKGDLSSESTVSRIRTEHFPLTLESARPSHTSQYLCALEEGLGNTEAFFGQGTRLTVV.

The CDR3 protein is CASSFRSGELFF. In DNA, the CDR3 is TGTGCCAGCAGCTTTCGGTCTGGGGAGCTGTTTTTT. The chain has TRBV7-6 and TRBJ2-2; D gene unclear. Germline values: CDR1 SGHVS, CDR2 FNYEAQ. Trimming removed 3 bases at V and 8 bases at J, with 7 bases between. The CDR3 runs 12 residues.

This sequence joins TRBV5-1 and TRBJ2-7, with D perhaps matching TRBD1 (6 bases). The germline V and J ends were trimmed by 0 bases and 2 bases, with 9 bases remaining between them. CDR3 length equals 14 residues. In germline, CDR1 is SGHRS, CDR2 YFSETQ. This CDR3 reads CASSLVTGTYEQYF. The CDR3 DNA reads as TGCGCCAGCAGCTTGGTTACAGGGACCTACGAGCAGTACTTC.

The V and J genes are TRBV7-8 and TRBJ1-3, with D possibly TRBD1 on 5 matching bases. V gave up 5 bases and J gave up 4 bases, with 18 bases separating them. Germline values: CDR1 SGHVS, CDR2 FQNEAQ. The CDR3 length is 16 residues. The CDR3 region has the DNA TGTGCCAGCAGCCCCATGCAGGGTGTGGGAGGAAACACCATATATTTT. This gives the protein CASSPMQGVGGNTIYF.

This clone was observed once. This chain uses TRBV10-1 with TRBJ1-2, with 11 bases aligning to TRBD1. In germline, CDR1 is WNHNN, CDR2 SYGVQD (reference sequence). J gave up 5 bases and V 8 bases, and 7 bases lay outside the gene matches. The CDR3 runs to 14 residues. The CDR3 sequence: CASVSGTGGYGYTF. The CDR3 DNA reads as TGCGCCAGCGTCTCCGGGACAGGGGGATATGGCTACACCTTC.

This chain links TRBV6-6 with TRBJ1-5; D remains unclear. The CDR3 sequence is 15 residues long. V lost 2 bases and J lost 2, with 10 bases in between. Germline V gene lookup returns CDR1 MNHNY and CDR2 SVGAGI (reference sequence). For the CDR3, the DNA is TGTGCCAGCAGTTACGAACGCGGAGGCAATCAGCCCCAGCATTTT. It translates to CASSYERGGNQPQHF.

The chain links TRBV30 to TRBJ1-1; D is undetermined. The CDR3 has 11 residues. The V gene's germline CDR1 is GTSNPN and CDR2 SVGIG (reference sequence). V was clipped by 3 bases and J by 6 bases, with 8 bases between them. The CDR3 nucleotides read TGTGCCTGGAGGATGCTTTCTGAAGCTTTCTTT. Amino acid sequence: CAWRMLSEAFF. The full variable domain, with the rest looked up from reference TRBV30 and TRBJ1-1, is SQTIHQWPATLVQPVGSPLSLECTVEGTSNPNLYWYRQAAGRGLQLLFYSVGIGQISSEVPQNLSASRPQDRQFILSSKKLLLSDSGFYLCAWRMLSEAFFGQGTRLTVV.

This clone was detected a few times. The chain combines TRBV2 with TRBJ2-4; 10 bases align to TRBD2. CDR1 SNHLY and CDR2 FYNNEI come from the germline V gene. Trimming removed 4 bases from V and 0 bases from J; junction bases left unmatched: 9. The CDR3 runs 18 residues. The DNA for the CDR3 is TGTGCCAGCAGTGGTGCTAGCGGGGGACGTGGAGCCAAAAACATTCAGTACTTC. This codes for CASSGASGGRGAKNIQYF. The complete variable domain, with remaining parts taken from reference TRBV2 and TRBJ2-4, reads EPEVTQTPSHQVTQMGQEVILRCVPISNHLYFYWYRQILGQKVEFLVSFYNNEISEKSEIFDDQFSVERPDGSNFTLKIRSTKLEDSAMYFCASSGASGGRGAKNIQYFGAGTRLSVL.

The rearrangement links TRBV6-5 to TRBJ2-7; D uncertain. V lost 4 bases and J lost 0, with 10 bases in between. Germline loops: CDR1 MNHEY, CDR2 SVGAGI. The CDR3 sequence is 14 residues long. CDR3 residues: CASSWRTSSYEQYF. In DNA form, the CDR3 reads TGTGCCAGCAGTTGGCGCACCAGCTCCTACGAGCAGTACTTC.

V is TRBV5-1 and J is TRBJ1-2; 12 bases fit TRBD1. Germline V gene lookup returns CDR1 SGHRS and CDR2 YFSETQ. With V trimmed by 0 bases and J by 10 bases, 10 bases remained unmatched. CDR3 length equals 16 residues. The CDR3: CASSLEGQGAFLNYTF. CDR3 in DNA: TGCGCCAGCAGCTTGGAGGGACAGGGGGCTTTCTTGAACTACACCTTC.

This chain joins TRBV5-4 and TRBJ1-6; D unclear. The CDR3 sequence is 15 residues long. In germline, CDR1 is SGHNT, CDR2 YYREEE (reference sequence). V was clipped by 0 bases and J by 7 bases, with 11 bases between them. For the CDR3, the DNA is TGTGCCAGCAGCTTGGAGGGTCAGATGAATTCACCCCTCCACTTT. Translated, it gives CASSLEGQMNSPLHF.

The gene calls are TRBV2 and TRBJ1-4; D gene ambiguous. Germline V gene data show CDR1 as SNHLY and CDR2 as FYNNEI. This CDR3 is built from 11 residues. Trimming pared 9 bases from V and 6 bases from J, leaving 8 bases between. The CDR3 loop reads CASGQDEKLFF. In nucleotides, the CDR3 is TGTGCCAGTGGCCAGGATGAAAAACTGTTTTTT.

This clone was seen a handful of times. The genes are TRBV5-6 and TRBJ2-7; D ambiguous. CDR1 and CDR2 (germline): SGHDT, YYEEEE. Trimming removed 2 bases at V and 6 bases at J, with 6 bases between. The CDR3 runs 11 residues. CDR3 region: CASSFRSEQYF. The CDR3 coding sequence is TGTGCCAGCAGCTTTCGCTCCGAGCAGTACTTC.

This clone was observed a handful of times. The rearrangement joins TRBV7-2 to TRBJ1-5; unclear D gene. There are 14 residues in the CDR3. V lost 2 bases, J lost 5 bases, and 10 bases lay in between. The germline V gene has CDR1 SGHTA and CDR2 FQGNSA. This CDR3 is CASSLLGDYQPQHF. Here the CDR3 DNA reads TGTGCCAGCAGCTTACTGGGCGACTATCAGCCCCAGCATTTT.

Here the CDR3 reads CATSRDELGAGELFF. As DNA, the CDR3 is TGTGCCACCAGCAGAGATGAGTTGGGGGCCGGGGAGCTGTTTTTT. The chain combines TRBV15 with TRBJ2-2; D possibly matches TRBD1 or TRBD2 (5 bases each). This CDR3 contains 15 residues. V was shortened by 0 bases and J by 6 bases, with 11 bases between the two germline ends. The germline V gene has CDR1 LNHNV and CDR2 YYDKDF (reference sequence).